The rows below give T cell receptor beta chains drawn from one sample of a study of TIL therapy for anti-PD-1-resistant metastatic lung cancer. The table came from immunoSEQ multiplex PCR; TCRdb's copy has only in-frame clones and leaves some out. The profile covers about 50,000 clones, with roughly 85% appearing a single time and about 5% taken by the ten largest. The sequenced sample was blood, obtained at baseline. Source of these receptors: a woman between 25 and 80 years old with non-small cell lung cancer. The CDR3 runs from the conserved cysteine through the conserved F or W. D genes are given only for firm matches. Size tells how often a clone was seen (once, few, many) or the class of an expanded clone, and some rows leave it out.

clone_size j_call d_call v_call cdr3_aa cdr3_nt
NA TRBJ2-1 TRBD2 TRBV7-3 CASRPPGLAVTEQFF TGTGCCAGCAGGCCCCCGGGACTAGCGGTTACAGAGCAGTTCTTC
NA TRBJ2-7 NA TRBV7-6 CASSPGQLSYEQYF TGTGCCAGCAGCCCAGGACAGCTCTCCTACGAGCAGTACTTC
NA TRBJ2-2 NA TRBV7-2 CASSPRDTGELFF TGTGCCAGCAGCCCGAGGGACACCGGGGAGCTGTTTTTT
NA TRBJ2-7 TRBD2 TRBV9 CASSAGEGSGYEQYF TGTGCCAGCAGCGCCGGGGAGGGGTCGGGCTACGAGCAGTACTTC
NA TRBJ2-7 TRBD2 TRBV5-5 CASSLGTGTSGYEQYF TGTGCCAGCAGCCTGGGTACCGGGACTAGCGGCTACGAGCAGTACTTC
NA TRBJ1-6 NA TRBV18 CASSPDRSETPLHF TGTGCCAGCTCACCCGACCGATCCGAGACGCCCCTCCACTTT
NA TRBJ2-7 TRBD1 TRBV2 CASKTGWAYEQYF TGTGCCAGCAAGACAGGGTGGGCCTACGAGCAGTACTTC
NA TRBJ2-7 NA TRBV21-1 CASSKARVPTYEQYF TGTGCCAGCAGCAAAGCGAGGGTACCCACCTACGAGCAGTACTTC
NA TRBJ2-3 NA TRBV21-1 CASSKGVTDTQYF TGTGCCAGCAGCAAAGGGGTCACAGATACGCAGTATTTT
once TRBJ1-3 TRBD1 TRBV19 CASGYGTVSNTIYF TGTGCCAGCGGCTATGGGACAGTATCAAACACCATATATTTT